This T cell receptor (beta chain) emerged from a study of CD8 T cells in Susac syndrome. From blood CD8+ and CD4+ T cells, the TCR beta chain was sequenced. Multiple sclerosis controls were treatment-naive patients with stable or active relapsing-remitting disease. Reverse transcription used about 0.5 to 1 ug RNA and random hexamers. Amplification of TCR beta CDR3 spanned 54 Vbeta and 13 Jbeta via immunoSEQ multiplex PCR. TCRdb independently ran MiXCR on the immunoSEQ multiplex PCR reads; one entry per CDR3 protein. The sample has 180,000 or so distinct CDR3 sequences, roughly 95% seen once. V lost 6 bases and J lost 3; bases outside the gene matches: 3. CDR3 length: 14 amino acids. Germline CDR1 reads SQVTM; CDR2 reads ANQGSEA.

What was sequenced was CD4+ T cells from PBMCs. The J gene is TRBJ2-6, the V gene TRBV29-1; 9 bases fit TRBD1. The source is a human donor with multiple sclerosis. This CDR3 is CSVGTGIGANVLTF. The DNA for the CDR3 is TGCAGCGTCGGGACAGGGATTGGGGCCAACGTCCTGACTTTC.